One sample yielded the 6 T cell receptor beta chains listed below, sequenced in a study of blood T cell repertoires in COVID-19. The assay was immunoSEQ multiplex PCR, and TCRdb's table has in-frame clones only and misses some. Here the sample spans 150,000 or so clones, 65% to 90% being singletons. The sample was peripheral blood. These receptors all come from a woman aged 55-69 years with COVID-19, enrolled during active disease.

The chain employs TRBV5-1 and TRBJ2-5; 9 positions match TRBD2. Trimming took 3 bases from V and 0 from J; bases not matched to a gene: 3. Per the germline V gene, CDR1 is SGHRS and CDR2 is YFSETQ. This CDR3 spans 15 amino acids. The CDR3 region is CASSYSGGNQETQYF. CDR3 sequence (DNA): TGCGCCAGCAGCTACAGCGGGGGGAACCAAGAGACCCAGTACTTC.

V and J are TRBV19 and TRBJ1-3, with 7 bases matching TRBD1. After removal of 2 bases from V and 2 bases from J, the junction contained 3 bases not matched to a gene. The germline V gene has CDR1 LNHDA and CDR2 SQIVND (reference sequence). This CDR3 region has 15 residues. CDR3 loop: CASSIPQGAGNTIYF. In DNA, the CDR3 is TGTGCCAGTAGTATACCCCAGGGGGCTGGAAACACCATATATTTT.

The chain is built from TRBV5-1 and TRBJ1-2; 7 bases are shared with TRBD1. Looked up from germline, CDR1 is SGHRS and CDR2 is YFSETQ. This CDR3 has 14 residues. J gave up 5 bases and V 1 base, and 5 bases lay outside the gene matches. CDR3 bases: TGCGCCAGCAGCTTGTCGGGACAGTTTTATGGCTACACCTTC. This translates into CASSLSGQFYGYTF.

The chain couples TRBV18 to TRBJ2-1; D remains unclear. Germline V lookup: CDR1 KGHSH, CDR2 LQKENI. Trimming left V 4 bases short and J 9 bases short, with 10 bases between. The CDR3 is 12 residues long. CDR3 DNA: TGTGCCAGCTCACTTGGGCAGATTGAGCAGTTCTTC. It encodes CASSLGQIEQFF.

The chain employs TRBV6-2 or TRBV6-3 and TRBJ2-2, with TRBD2 identical over 8 bases. Per the germline V gene, CDR1 is MNHEY and CDR2 is SVGEGT. Trimming cost V 6 bases and J 6 bases; bases outside gene matches: 9. The CDR3 has 15 residues. The CDR3 region has the DNA TGTGCCAGCAGCACCGGGACTAGAAGCCCCGGGGAGCTGTTTTTT. Protein: CASSTGTRSPGELFF.

This clone was counted once. The CDR3 DNA follows: TGTGCCAGCAGCGACGACAAGGTCCTGAATCAGCCCCAGCATTTT. It is translated as CASSDDKVLNQPQHF. The V gene is TRBV7-9, the J gene TRBJ1-5; D ambiguous. The germline V gene encodes CDR1 SEHNR and CDR2 FQNEAQ (reference sequence). Trimming took 5 bases from V and 4 from J, leaving 15 bases between them. The CDR3 length is 15 residues.